This T cell receptor beta chain derives from a study of graft-versus-host responses after intestinal transplantation. The overall study: Each recipient received a multivisceral, liver-intestinal, or isolated intestinal graft. Induction with anti-thymocyte globulin, then tacrolimus and steroids for about 3 years, was given to all recipients.

Study results and caveats: GvH clones detected in recipient marrow included some appearing first in ileum or blood. An association linked early post-transplant HvG declines with peak circulating GvH clone levels.

Profiling relied on immunoSEQ multiplex PCR, and the TCRdb table lists in-frame clones only, not all of them. The table shows about 120,000 clones, with 90% occurring only once. Note on this clone: Its antigen remains unknown.

This CDR3 has 13 amino acids. V dropped 5 bases and J dropped 6 bases, with 13 bases sitting between them. CDR1 is SGHTA, CDR2 FQGNSA, per germline. The sample in question was unstimulated CD4+ T cells sorted from spleen or lymph node cells, obtained before intestinal transplant. The chain recombines TRBV7-2 with TRBJ1-2; unclear D gene. This receptor was obtained from a human donor who received an intestinal transplant. The CDR3 region has the DNA TGTGCCAGCAGCCCCGCTTGGGCAAATGGCTACACCTTC. This encodes CASSPAWANGYTF. Combining the CDR3 with reference TRBV7-2 and TRBJ1-2 gives the whole variable domain GAGVSQSPSNKVTEKGKDVELRCDPISGHTALYWYRQSLGQGLEFLIYFQGNSAPDKSGLPSDRFSAERTGGSVSTLTIQRTQQEDSAVYLCASSPAWANGYTFGSGTRLTVV.